These T cell receptor beta chains were read from a single sample in a study of blood T cell repertoires in COVID-19. Data came from immunoSEQ multiplex PCR; TCRdb stores just in-frame clones and leaves some out. The table lists 50,000 to 70,000 clones, 90% of them singletons. The sequenced material came from peripheral blood. The source is a woman of 80 years or more with active COVID-19. Both conserved end residues are part of each CDR3. The D gene is left open where the match is weak. Rows may omit the clone size; those that give it use once, few, many or a size class.

TRBJ2-5 | TRBD2 | once | TRBV11-3 | CASSRGTSGRQETQYF | TGTGCCAGCAGCCGAGGGACTAGCGGGAGACAAGAGACCCAGTACTTC
TRBJ2-7 | . | few | TRBV28 | CASSLMIRYEQYF | TGTGCCAGCAGTTTAATGATCAGGTACGAGCAGTACTTC
TRBJ2-3 | TRBD2 | . | TRBV30 | CAWSQGLAGTDTQYF | TGTGCCTGGAGCCAAGGACTAGCGGGTACAGATACGCAGTATTTT
TRBJ2-3 | TRBD2 | . | TRBV28 | CASSLGTSGGSTDTQYF | TGTGCCAGCAGTTTAGGGACTAGCGGGGGTAGCACAGATACGCAGTATTTT
TRBJ1-6 | . | . | TRBV3-1/TRBV3-2 | CASSQGLNNSPLHF | TGTGCCAGCAGCCAAGGTTTAAATAATTCACCCCTCCACTTT
TRBJ2-2 | TRBD1 | . | TRBV19 | CASSIQGANTGELFF | TGTGCCAGTAGTATCCAGGGGGCGAACACCGGGGAGCTGTTTTTT
TRBJ2-6 | . | . | TRBV9 | CASSPRPGHSGANVLTF | TGTGCCAGCAGCCCCCGGCCCGGACACTCTGGGGCCAACGTCCTGACTTTC
TRBJ2-7 | . | . | TRBV18 | CASSPPRRAGSEEQYF | TGTGCCAGCTCACCACCTCGGAGGGCCGGCTCGGAAGAGCAGTACTTC
TRBJ2-3 | . | . | TRBV24-1 | CATKSGWGWPWEITDTQYF | TGTGCCACAAAATCTGGGTGGGGTTGGCCATGGGAGATCACAGATACGCAGTATTTT
TRBJ1-2 | TRBD1 | . | TRBV11-2 | CASSLDQDRGGHGYTF | TGTGCCAGCAGCTTAGATCAAGACAGGGGGGGACATGGCTACACCTTC
TRBJ2-1 | TRBD2 | . | TRBV6-6 | CASRDPGLAGEQFF | TGTGCCAGCAGAGACCCGGGACTAGCGGGAGAGCAGTTCTTC
TRBJ1-2 | . | . | TRBV7-2 | CASRQVNYGYTF | TGTGCCAGTAGACAGGTTAACTATGGCTACACCTTC
TRBJ1-5 | . | . | TRBV6-5 | CASRGRNSNQPQHF | TGTGCCAGCAGGGGGCGAAATAGCAATCAGCCCCAGCATTTT
TRBJ1-6 | . | . | TRBV6-4 | CASSENDGESPLHF | TGTGCCAGCAGTGAAAACGACGGGGAGTCACCCCTCCACTTT
TRBJ2-1 | . | . | TRBV5-4 | CASSRGLESNEQFF | TGTGCCAGCAGCAGGGGGTTGGAGTCCAATGAGCAGTTCTTC
TRBJ2-7 | TRBD2 | . | TRBV11-1 | CASSLDDGRAFHEQYF | TGTGCCAGCAGCCTGGATGACGGGAGGGCCTTCCACGAGCAGTACTTC
TRBJ2-1 | . | . | TRBV7-6 | CASSPSVAHNEQFF | TGTGCCAGCAGCCCCTCGGTAGCTCACAATGAGCAGTTCTTC
TRBJ2-3 | TRBD1 | . | TRBV28 | CASSLNLRDRITDTQYF | TGTGCCAGCAGTTTAAATCTACGGGACAGAATCACAGATACGCAGTATTTT
TRBJ2-3 | . | . | TRBV7-8 | CASSSTRPDTQYF | TGTGCCAGCAGTAGTACGCGGCCGGATACGCAGTATTTT
TRBJ1-4 | TRBD1 | . | TRBV2 | CASSGGQGGHEKLFF | TGTGCCAGCAGTGGTGGACAGGGCGGTCATGAAAAACTGTTTTTT
TRBJ2-7 | . | . | TRBV4-1 | CASSQVGDSYEQYF | TGCGCCAGCAGCCAAGTGGGCGATTCCTACGAGCAGTACTTC
TRBJ2-5 | TRBD1 | . | TRBV28 | CASSLDRGGETQYF | TGTGCCAGCAGTTTGGACAGGGGAGGGGAGACCCAGTACTTC
TRBJ1-2 | . | . | TRBV6-1 | CASSEAGGGGYTF | TGTGCCAGCAGTGAAGCAGGGGGGGGTGGCTACACCTTC
TRBJ1-5 | . | . | TRBV28 | CASTGGFQPQHF | TGTGCCAGCACGGGGGGTTTTCAGCCCCAGCATTTT
TRBJ2-3 | TRBD1 | . | TRBV30 | CAWGSYRGRRIDTQYF | TGTGCCTGGGGGAGCTACAGGGGGCGGAGGATAGATACGCAGTATTTT
TRBJ2-5 | TRBD2 | . | TRBV7-2 | CASSLVTSGSGETQYF | TGTGCCAGCAGCTTGGTAACTAGCGGGAGTGGGGAGACCCAGTACTTC
TRBJ1-4 | . | . | TRBV5-4 | CASTSRVTGEKLFF | TGTGCCAGCACCTCCCGGGTCACAGGGGAAAAACTGTTTTTT